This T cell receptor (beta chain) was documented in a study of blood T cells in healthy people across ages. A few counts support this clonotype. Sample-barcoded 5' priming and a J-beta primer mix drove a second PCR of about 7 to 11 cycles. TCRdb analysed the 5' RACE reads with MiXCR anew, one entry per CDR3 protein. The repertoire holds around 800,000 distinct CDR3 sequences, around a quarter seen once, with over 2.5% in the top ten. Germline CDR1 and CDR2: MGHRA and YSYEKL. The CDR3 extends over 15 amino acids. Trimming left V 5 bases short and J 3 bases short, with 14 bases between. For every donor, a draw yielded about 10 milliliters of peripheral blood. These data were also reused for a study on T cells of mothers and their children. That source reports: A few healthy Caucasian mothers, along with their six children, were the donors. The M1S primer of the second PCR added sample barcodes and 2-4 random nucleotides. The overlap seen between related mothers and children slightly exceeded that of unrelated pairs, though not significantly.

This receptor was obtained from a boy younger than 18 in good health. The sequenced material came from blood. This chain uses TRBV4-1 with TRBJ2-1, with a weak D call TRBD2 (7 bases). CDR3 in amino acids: CASSVRGAGYNEQFF. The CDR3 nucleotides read TGCGCCAGCAGCGTCCGGGGGGCGGGCTACAATGAGCAGTTCTTC.